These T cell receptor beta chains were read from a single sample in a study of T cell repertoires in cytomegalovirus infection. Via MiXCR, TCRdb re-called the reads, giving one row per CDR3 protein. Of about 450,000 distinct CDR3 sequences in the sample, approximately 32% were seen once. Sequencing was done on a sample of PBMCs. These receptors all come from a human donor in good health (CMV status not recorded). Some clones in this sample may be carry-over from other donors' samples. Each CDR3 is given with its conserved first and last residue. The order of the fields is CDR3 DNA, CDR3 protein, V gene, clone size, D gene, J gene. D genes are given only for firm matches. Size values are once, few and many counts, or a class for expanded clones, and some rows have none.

cdr3_nt: TGTGCCAGCAGCCCCGGGGGGGGCGCAAAGTTCTTC
cdr3_aa: CASSPGGGAKFF
v_call: TRBV7-9
clone_size: few
d_call: TRBD2
j_call: TRBJ2-1

cdr3_nt: TGTGCCAGCAGTGTGGGACCTGGGGCCTCCCGGGGCAATGGGCAGTTCTTC
cdr3_aa: CASSVGPGASRGNGQFF
v_call: TRBV28
clone_size: .
d_call: .
j_call: TRBJ2-1

cdr3_nt: TGTGCCAGCAGTGATGGGCCAGGGGGCTACGAGCAGTACTTC
cdr3_aa: CASSDGPGGYEQYF
v_call: TRBV2
clone_size: .
d_call: TRBD1
j_call: TRBJ2-7

cdr3_nt: TGTGCCAGCAGTGCCTTGTTGGCCGGGGAGCTGTTTTTT
cdr3_aa: CASSALLAGELFF
v_call: TRBV6-2/TRBV6-3
clone_size: .
d_call: .
j_call: TRBJ2-2

cdr3_nt: TGTGCCAGCAGCCCCACCCGCGTACTAGCGACCAGGGAGCTGTTTTTT
cdr3_aa: CASSPTRVLATRELFF
v_call: TRBV6-6
clone_size: .
d_call: TRBD2
j_call: TRBJ2-2

cdr3_nt: TGTGCCATCAGTGCCCCACAGGGATCGGGGGCCAACGTCCTGACTTTC
cdr3_aa: CAISAPQGSGANVLTF
v_call: TRBV10-3
clone_size: many
d_call: .
j_call: TRBJ2-6

cdr3_nt: TGTGCCAGCAGCTTAGCGCGGACTATCGGTAGCACAGATACGCAGTATTTT
cdr3_aa: CASSLARTIGSTDTQYF
v_call: TRBV7-2
clone_size: .
d_call: .
j_call: TRBJ2-3

cdr3_nt: TGTGCCAGCACCTCTCCGGACAGGGGCCAGCCCCAGCATTTT
cdr3_aa: CASTSPDRGQPQHF
v_call: TRBV6-2/TRBV6-3
clone_size: .
d_call: TRBD1
j_call: TRBJ1-5

cdr3_nt: TGTGCCAGCAAGGGACTAGCGGGGGCCAGACCGTACAATGAGCAGTTCTTC
cdr3_aa: CASKGLAGARPYNEQFF
v_call: TRBV28
clone_size: few
d_call: TRBD2
j_call: TRBJ2-1

cdr3_nt: TGTGCCAGCAGCGAGACATTTGCTGAAGCTTTCTTT
cdr3_aa: CASSETFAEAFF
v_call: TRBV5-8
clone_size: .
d_call: .
j_call: TRBJ1-1

cdr3_nt: TGTGCCAGCAGCTTAGGCGGGGCCTCCGCGATCGAGCAGTACTTC
cdr3_aa: CASSLGGASAIEQYF
v_call: TRBV7-9
clone_size: many
d_call: .
j_call: TRBJ2-7

cdr3_nt: TGCAGTGCTAGACCCACCCGGCCCCTCGTCGGCTATGGCTACACCTTC
cdr3_aa: CSARPTRPLVGYGYTF
v_call: TRBV20-1
clone_size: few
d_call: .
j_call: TRBJ1-2

cdr3_nt: TGCAGTGCTGGCAGGGGATCCTATAATTCACCCCTCCACTTT
cdr3_aa: CSAGRGSYNSPLHF
v_call: TRBV20-1
clone_size: .
d_call: .
j_call: TRBJ1-6

cdr3_nt: TGCGCCAGCAGCTTGGCTCCGTTTTCCGGGAATGAGCAGTTCTTC
cdr3_aa: CASSLAPFSGNEQFF
v_call: TRBV5-1
clone_size: .
d_call: .
j_call: TRBJ2-1

cdr3_nt: TGTGCCAGCACCAGCATTAATCAGCCCCAGCATTTT
cdr3_aa: CASTSINQPQHF
v_call: TRBV6-2/TRBV6-3
clone_size: .
d_call: .
j_call: TRBJ1-5

cdr3_nt: TGTGCCAGCAGCTTAACAGGGGGCATTTACAATGAGCAGTTCTTC
cdr3_aa: CASSLTGGIYNEQFF
v_call: TRBV7-9
clone_size: .
d_call: TRBD1
j_call: TRBJ2-1

cdr3_nt: TGTGCCAGCAGTGCACGGGGGACTAGGGGGACCAATGAGCAGTTCTTC
cdr3_aa: CASSARGTRGTNEQFF
v_call: TRBV7-9
clone_size: many
d_call: TRBD2
j_call: TRBJ2-1

cdr3_nt: TGCGCCAGCAGCCAAGATGAAACCATCTACGAGCAGTACTTC
cdr3_aa: CASSQDETIYEQYF
v_call: TRBV4-1
clone_size: few
d_call: .
j_call: TRBJ2-7

cdr3_nt: TGTGCCAGCAGTTCGGACGGGGGAGAGACCCAGTACTTC
cdr3_aa: CASSSDGGETQYF
v_call: TRBV11-2
clone_size: few
d_call: .
j_call: TRBJ2-5

cdr3_nt: TGTGCCAGCAGTTACGGGACACCTAGCACAGATACGCAGTATTTT
cdr3_aa: CASSYGTPSTDTQYF
v_call: TRBV6-5
clone_size: .
d_call: .
j_call: TRBJ2-3

cdr3_nt: TGTGCCAGCAGCTTAGTTGGGGGGCAGGGGATGCGAAGGAAAACAGATACGCAGTATTTT
cdr3_aa: CASSLVGGQGMRRKTDTQYF
v_call: TRBV7-8
clone_size: many
d_call: .
j_call: TRBJ2-3

cdr3_nt: TGTGCCATCAGGAGGGGCGGGGGGGCAGATACGCAGTATTTT
cdr3_aa: CAIRRGGGADTQYF
v_call: TRBV10-3
clone_size: .
d_call: TRBD2
j_call: TRBJ2-3

cdr3_nt: TGTGCCAGCAGCCAGGGATCCGGGACCCAGTACTTC
cdr3_aa: CASSQGSGTQYF
v_call: TRBV5-6
clone_size: few
d_call: .
j_call: TRBJ2-5

cdr3_nt: TGTGCCAGCAGTTTATCTCTGGGGATGACACCCCTCCACTTT
cdr3_aa: CASSLSLGMTPLHF
v_call: TRBV27
clone_size: .
d_call: .
j_call: TRBJ1-6

cdr3_nt: TGTGCCAGCAGCTCAGCGACACTAGCCAAAAACATTCAGTACTTC
cdr3_aa: CASSSATLAKNIQYF
v_call: TRBV7-9
clone_size: .
d_call: .
j_call: TRBJ2-4